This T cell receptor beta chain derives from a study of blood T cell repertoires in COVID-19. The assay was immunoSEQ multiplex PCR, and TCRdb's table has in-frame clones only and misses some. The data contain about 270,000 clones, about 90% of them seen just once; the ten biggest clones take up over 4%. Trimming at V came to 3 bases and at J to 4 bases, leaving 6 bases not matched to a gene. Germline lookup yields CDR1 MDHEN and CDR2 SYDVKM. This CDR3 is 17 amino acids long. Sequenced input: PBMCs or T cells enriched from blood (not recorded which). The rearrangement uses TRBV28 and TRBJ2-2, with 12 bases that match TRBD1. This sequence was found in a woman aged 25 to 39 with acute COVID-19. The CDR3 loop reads CASSLSGQGASTGELFF. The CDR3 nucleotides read TGTGCCAGCAGTTTGTCGGGACAGGGGGCTAGCACCGGGGAGCTGTTTTTT.